The 17 T cell receptor beta chains presented below share a single source sample, sequenced in a study of shared clonotypes between healthy human individuals (dated by TCRdb to between 2020 and 2021). Library prep was done by the immunoSEQ multiplex PCR assay. TCRdb stores this immuneACCESS table with in-frame sequences only. Part of the clones is absent; in the studies checked, under half of the shortfall reflects unresolved V genes, and no reason is known for the rest. The sample contains around 690,000 clones, about 92% of them found a single time. About a third of the sample is held by the ten biggest clonotypes. Sequenced: memory CD8+ T cells from PBMCs. The cell subset or site tag for this specimen amounts to: CD45RO+ cells pooled with CCR7-negative TemRA cells. These receptor sequences come from a man between 18 and 29 years old in good health. Some clones in this sample may be carry-over from other donors' samples.

Comment on this clone: Other DNA sequences in the sample encode the same CDR3. The genes are TRBV19 and TRBJ1-1; no firm D call. Between the trimmed V and J ends, which lost 4 bases and 1 base, there was a span of 7 bases. The CDR3 covers 13 residues. Germline values: CDR1 LNHDA, CDR2 SQIVND (reference sequence). CDR3 DNA sequence: TGTGCCAGTAGTAGAAGAGGGAACACTGAAGCTTTCTTT. Its protein product is CASSRRGNTEAFF.

This clone occurred a few times. The chain carries TRBV6-1 and TRBJ1-1, with 9 bases that match TRBD1. From germline, CDR1 is MNHNS and CDR2 SASEGT. With 6 bases clipped from V and 3 bases from J, the junction kept 2 bases outside the gene matches. This CDR3 spans 13 amino acids. The CDR3 is CASRDRGYTEAFF. The CDR3, as DNA: TGTGCCAGCAGGGACAGGGGCTACACTGAAGCTTTCTTT.

The chain joins TRBV9 to TRBJ2-7; 11 positions match TRBD2. CDR3 length: 15 amino acids. V lost 4 bases to trimming and J lost 1 base; unmatched junction nucleotides: 4. Germline lookup yields CDR1 SGDLS and CDR2 YYNGEE. The CDR3 DNA reads TGTGCCAGCAGCCCCCGACTAGCGGGATCCTACGAGCAGTACTTC. Translation gives CASSPRLAGSYEQYF.

About this clone itself: Other nucleotide sequences in the sample specify the same CDR3. DNA for the CDR3: TGTGCCAGCAGTCTCAGGAACACTGAAGCTTTCTTT. Translation gives CASSLRNTEAFF. The chain combines TRBV28 with TRBJ1-1, with D unclear. V dropped 5 bases and J dropped 1 base, with 5 bases sitting between them. CDR1 is MDHEN and CDR2 is SYDVKM in the germline V gene. The CDR3 runs to 12 residues.

The V call is TRBV27, the J call TRBJ2-7; perhaps TRBD2 as D (5 bases). Germline CDR1 reads MNHEY; CDR2 reads SMNVEV (reference sequence). V lost 8 bases and J lost 2, with 16 bases in between. The CDR3 spans 14 residues. The CDR3 reads CASSEDLKTYEQYF. The CDR3 nucleotides are TGTGCCAGCTCGGAGGACCTGAAAACCTACGAGCAGTACTTC.

This chain links TRBV7-9 with TRBJ2-1; 9 bases align to TRBD1. After removal of 1 base from V and 5 bases from J, the junction contained 6 bases not matched to a gene. Germline CDR1 and CDR2: SEHNR and FQNEAQ (reference sequence). This CDR3 is 16 amino acids long. DNA for the CDR3: TGTGCCAGCAGCTTAGTGGGGACAGGGTGGGACAATGAGCAGTTCTTC. Translation: CASSLVGTGWDNEQFF.

V is TRBV27 and J is TRBJ2-1; D remains ambiguous. This CDR3 is 13 amino acids long. Trimming took 2 bases from V and 4 from J, leaving 6 bases between them. CDR1 and CDR2 from the germline V gene are MNHEY and SMNVEV (reference sequence). CDR3 coding DNA: TGTGCCAGCAGTTTACTACCATACAATGAGCAGTTCTTC. It is translated as CASSLLPYNEQFF.

This clone occurred a few times. The CDR3 loop reads CASSYAGGAYNEQFF. The CDR3 region has the DNA TGTGCCAGCAGTTACGCTGGGGGAGCCTACAATGAGCAGTTCTTC. The chain joins TRBV6-5 to TRBJ2-1; D may be TRBD1 or TRBD2 (5 bases each). The germline V gene encodes CDR1 MNHEY and CDR2 SVGAGI. The germline V and J ends were trimmed by 2 bases and 2 bases, with 10 bases remaining between them. This CDR3 contains 15 residues.

The V call is TRBV7-8, the J call TRBJ2-7; tentatively, D is TRBD1 (6 bases). Per the germline V gene, CDR1 is SGHVS and CDR2 is FQNEAQ. CDR3 length equals 13 residues. V lost 7 bases and J 6 bases, leaving 16 bases between the germline ends. In DNA, the CDR3 is TGTGCCAGCACCGTGGACAGCCTAGGCGAGCAGTACTTC. It codes for CASTVDSLGEQYF.

This sequence joins TRBV7-8 and TRBJ1-5, with TRBD1 as a possible D gene (5 bases). Trimming pared 1 base from V and 0 bases from J, leaving 13 bases between. Germline V CDR1 and CDR2: SGHVS, FQNEAQ. The CDR3 contains 17 residues. In DNA form, the CDR3 reads TGTGCCAGCAGCTTAGGGGTGGGGGTACATAGCAATCAGCCCCAGCATTTT. Encoded protein: CASSLGVGVHSNQPQHF.

This chain connects TRBV9 to TRBJ2-1; 7 bases align to TRBD2. CDR3 size: 17 residues. Per the germline V gene, CDR1 is SGDLS and CDR2 is YYNGEE. V shed 4 bases, J shed 2 bases, and the junction held 12 bases outside the gene matches. CDR3 bases: TGTGCCAGCAGCCCCCAGTTCAGGGAGGGACCCTACAATGAGCAGTTCTTC. Protein product: CASSPQFREGPYNEQFF.

The chain couples TRBV19 to TRBJ2-7; D might be TRBD1 (5 bases). Trimming took 5 bases from V and 3 from J, leaving 11 bases between them. From germline, CDR1 is LNHDA and CDR2 SQIVND (reference sequence). CDR3 size: 13 residues. The CDR3 region has the DNA TGTGCCAGTAGTTCGCAGCAGGGCTACGAGCAGTACTTC. This translates into CASSSQQGYEQYF.

V and J are TRBV28 and TRBJ2-2; D not resolved. With 5 bases removed from V and 5 bases from J, the gap between germline ends came to 15 bases. The CDR3 totals 15 residues. CDR1 is MDHEN and CDR2 is SYDVKM in the germline V gene. This chain's CDR3 is CASSLWASRTGELFF. The CDR3 nucleotides read TGTGCCAGCAGTCTCTGGGCCTCGAGGACCGGGGAGCTGTTTTTT.

This chain uses TRBV6-5 with TRBJ1-1; D unclear. The CDR3 sequence is 11 residues long. CDR1 and CDR2 from the germline V gene are MNHEY and SVGAGI. V lost 4 bases, J lost 4 bases, and 4 bases lay in between. The CDR3 is CASSFGTEAFF. CDR3 in DNA: TGTGCCAGCAGTTTTGGCACTGAAGCTTTCTTT.

The V gene is TRBV5-1, the J gene TRBJ2-7; D perhaps matches TRBD1 (6 bases). The CDR3 extends over 17 amino acids. Germline V gives CDR1 SGHRS, CDR2 YFSETQ. Trimming took off 3 bases at V and 0 bases at J, with 19 bases between the two ends. The CDR3 is CASSSPRVGDTSYEQYF. For the CDR3, the DNA is TGCGCCAGCAGCTCCCCGCGAGTGGGGGACACCTCCTACGAGCAGTACTTC. The full variable domain, its missing parts supplied by reference TRBV5-1 and TRBJ2-7, is KAGVTQTPRYLIKTRGQQVTLSCSPISGHRSVSWYQQTPGQGLQFLFEYFSETQRNKGNFPGRFSGRQFSNSRSEMNVSTLELGDSALYLCASSSPRVGDTSYEQYFGPGTRLTVT.

The chain recombines TRBV11-2 with TRBJ1-1, with D unresolved. The germline V and J ends were trimmed by 5 bases and 8 bases, with 18 bases remaining between them. Looked up from germline, CDR1 is SGHAT and CDR2 is FQNNGV. The CDR3 spans 14 residues. The CDR3: CASSPDGWGAEAFF. The CDR3 nucleotides are TGTGCCAGCAGCCCGGACGGGTGGGGTGCCGAAGCTTTCTTT.

CDR3 sequence (DNA): TGTGCCAGTACGGCCACGCTCGGCCCCTACAATGAGCAGTTCTTC. Its translation is CASTATLGPYNEQFF. This chain joins TRBV19 and TRBJ2-1; D gene unclear. The V gene's germline CDR1 is LNHDA and CDR2 SQIVND (reference sequence). Trimming took 7 bases from V and 2 from J, leaving 15 bases between them. The CDR3 consists of 15 residues.